This T cell receptor beta chain was observed in a study of PD-L1 blockade in urothelial cancer (dated by TCRdb to about 2017). Background for the entire study: All patients started therapy at some point between 2014 and 2016 and received atezolizumab 1,200 mg intravenously every 3 weeks. Roughly ten patients achieved durable clinical benefit and roughly 20 did not. About 85% of the roughly 29 patients were identified as males with urothelial cancer of bladder origin, and a prior smoking history was reported by 18 of 29 patients. Blood samples gave median yields of approximately 130,000 T cells and over 80,000 unique TCRs, along with a median clonality of 0.080. An ECOG performance status of 0 or 1 was recorded for the patients, and 0 to 3 prior chemotherapy regimens had been received by the patients. Progression-free survival longer than 6 months counted as durable clinical benefit, and TCR features were additionally tested against both progression-free and overall survival. Pretreatment blood TCR-seq was available for about 27 patients, at least one posttreatment blood collection was obtained for about 24 patients, and tumor TCR-seq was available for about 24 patients. In the same patients, pretreatment tumors underwent whole exome sequencing and RNA sequencing in addition to TCR sequencing. TCR sequencing covered pretreatment tumor samples and matched, serially collected peripheral blood taken before and after atezolizumab treatment. The study, an exploratory multi-omic analysis, examined somatic, immune and clinical correlates of response to PD-L1 blockade with atezolizumab in urothelial cancer. Blood samples were analyzed 3 weeks after the start of treatment (second dose) and 6 weeks after the start of treatment. General study outcomes and caveats: At 3 weeks after the start of treatment, tumor-associated TCR clones in peripheral blood had expanded more in patients with durable benefit (n ≈ 20, p = 0.022). A pretreatment peripheral blood TCR clonality below the median was linked to improved progression-free and overall survival. Because the sample size was small (n ≈ 29) and many exploratory analyses were performed, the results are intended to be hypothesis-generating.

The CDR3 covers 13 residues, taking in both the cysteine and the phenylalanine. Only the CDR3 DNA is retained, 39 bases long and in frame from the first base. V loses 5 bases of germline sequence and J loses 3 bases, and the interval between the two ends is 14 bases. The CDR1 and CDR2 encoded by the germline V gene are SQVTM and ANQGSEA. To estimate absolute template abundance from read counts, synthetic TCR analog templates were spiked into each PCR. TCRbeta CDR3 regions were amplified from genomic DNA with bias-controlled V and J gene primers using the immunoSEQ assay. Sequencing of rearranged TCRbeta segments was performed at approximately 20X coverage. The paper's processing steps were these. Clustering was used to correct sequencing errors, and CDR3s were annotated against IMGT to assign V, D and J genes. Downstream analyses used only productive TCRbeta rearrangements and left out out-of-frame or stop-codon sequences. To compute clonality, Shannon entropy was normalized by the log of the number of unique productive sequences and then subtracted from one. Clones differing between time points or between blood and tumor were identified by Fisher's exact test with Benjamini-Hochberg correction at adjusted p below 0.01. Here the immuneACCESS table is served through TCRdb, limited to in-frame sequences with V and J called. Missing clones are a known gap in these copies; in checked studies unresolved V genes cover under half, and the rest lacks a known reason. That table furnishes V, J and clone size, whereas the DNA furnished D and trimming. The sample table records some 120,000 clones; 85% to 90% of these occur just once. The biggest ten clones account for 1.5% to 2% of the sample.

Concerning this clone itself: Its cognate antigen has yet to be identified. Base qualities are not at hand, and no much larger clone is one base apart.

The label giving this sample's time point can be read as: peripheral blood 6 weeks after treatment start. The cohort included about 30 patients with locally advanced or metastatic urothelial carcinoma who were treated at Memorial Sloan Kettering on a trial protocol. Peripheral blood mononuclear cells were collected pretreatment and during treatment, with between 1 and 8 total time points per patient. The Qiagen DNeasy Blood extraction kit was used to purify genomic DNA from total PBMCs and tumor samples. Collected pretreatment and during treatment, PBMCs were isolated and stored as previously described.

The chain joins TRBV29-1 to TRBJ2-7; a weak D assignment points to TRBD1 (6 bases agree). Sequenced material: PBMCs, taken around atezolizumab (anti-PD-L1) treatment. The clonotype was recovered from a man aged 55-75 years with urothelial cancer. The sequence in DNA is TGCAGCGTTATACTAAGGGGGAACTACGAGCAGTACTTC. Translation gives CSVILRGNYEQYF.